Sequencing of this T cell receptor (beta chain) was carried out in a study of blood T cells in healthy people across ages. Study overall: In model experiments, template switching was able to capture about one barcoded beta molecule for every two T cells that were present. General study results and limits: Among long-lived donors, naive CD4+ cells were more numerous and diversity higher than in aged donors.

A word on this clonotype: Its target is unknown.

Alongside a J-beta primer mix, a sample-barcoded 5' primer served in a second PCR lasting roughly 7 to 11 cycles. Each CDR3 protein is one row after TCRdb ran MiXCR on the 5' RACE reads. The sample has around 900,000 distinct CDR3 sequences, around 54% seen once. Trimming cost V 2 bases and J 0 bases, with 14 bases left between them. This CDR3 has 17 amino acids. This receptor was identified in a woman aged 60-75 years in good health. Specimen: blood. This chain uses TRBV12-3 or TRBV12-4 with TRBJ1-5; D may be TRBD1 (5 bases). The CDR3 region is CASSLSGTANSNQPQHF. The CDR3 DNA reads TGTGCCAGCAGTTTATCTGGGACCGCAAATAGCAATCAGCCCCAGCATTTT.